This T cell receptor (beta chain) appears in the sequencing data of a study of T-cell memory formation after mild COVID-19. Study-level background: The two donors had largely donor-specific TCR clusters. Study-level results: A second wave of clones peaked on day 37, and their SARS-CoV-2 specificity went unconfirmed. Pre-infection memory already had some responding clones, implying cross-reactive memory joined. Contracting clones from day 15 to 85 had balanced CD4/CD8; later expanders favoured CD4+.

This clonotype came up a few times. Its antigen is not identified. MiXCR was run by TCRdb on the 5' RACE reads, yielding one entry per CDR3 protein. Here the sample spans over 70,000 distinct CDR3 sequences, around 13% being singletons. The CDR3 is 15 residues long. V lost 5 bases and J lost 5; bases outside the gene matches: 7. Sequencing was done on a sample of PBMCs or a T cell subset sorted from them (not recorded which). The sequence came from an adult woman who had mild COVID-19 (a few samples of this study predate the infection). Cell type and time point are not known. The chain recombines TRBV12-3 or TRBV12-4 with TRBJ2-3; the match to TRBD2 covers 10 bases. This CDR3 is CASSPSGSRVDTQYF. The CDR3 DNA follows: TGTGCCAGCAGTCCTAGCGGGAGTAGGGTAGATACGCAGTATTTT.